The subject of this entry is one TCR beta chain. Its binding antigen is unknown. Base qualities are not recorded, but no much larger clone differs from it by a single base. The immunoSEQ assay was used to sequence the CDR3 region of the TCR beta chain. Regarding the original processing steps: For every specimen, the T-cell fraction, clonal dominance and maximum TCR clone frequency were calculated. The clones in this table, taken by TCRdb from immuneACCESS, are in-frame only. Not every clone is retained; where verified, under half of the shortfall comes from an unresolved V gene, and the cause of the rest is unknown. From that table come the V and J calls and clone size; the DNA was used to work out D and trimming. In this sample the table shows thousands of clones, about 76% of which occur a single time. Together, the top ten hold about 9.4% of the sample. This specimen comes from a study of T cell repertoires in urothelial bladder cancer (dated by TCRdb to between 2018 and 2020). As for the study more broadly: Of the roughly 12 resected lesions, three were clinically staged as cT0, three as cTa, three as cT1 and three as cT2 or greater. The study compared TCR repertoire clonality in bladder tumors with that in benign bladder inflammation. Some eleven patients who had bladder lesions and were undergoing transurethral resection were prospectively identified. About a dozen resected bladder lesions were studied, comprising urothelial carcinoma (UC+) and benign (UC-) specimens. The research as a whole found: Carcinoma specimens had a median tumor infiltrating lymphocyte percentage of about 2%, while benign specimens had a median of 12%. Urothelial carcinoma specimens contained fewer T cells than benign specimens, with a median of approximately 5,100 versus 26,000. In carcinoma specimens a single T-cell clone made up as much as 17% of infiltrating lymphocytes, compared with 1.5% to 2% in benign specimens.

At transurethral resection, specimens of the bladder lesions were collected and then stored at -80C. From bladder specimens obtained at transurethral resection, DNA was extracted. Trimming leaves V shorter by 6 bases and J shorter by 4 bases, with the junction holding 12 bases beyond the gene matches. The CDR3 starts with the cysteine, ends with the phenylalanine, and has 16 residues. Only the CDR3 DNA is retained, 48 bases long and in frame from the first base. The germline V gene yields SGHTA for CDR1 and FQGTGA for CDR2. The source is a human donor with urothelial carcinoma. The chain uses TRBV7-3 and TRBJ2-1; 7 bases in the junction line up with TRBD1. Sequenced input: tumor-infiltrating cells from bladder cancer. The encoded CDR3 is CASSRTGTDGYNEQFF. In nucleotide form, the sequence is TGTGCCAGCAGTCGGACCGGGACAGACGGTTACAATGAGCAGTTCTTC.